This T cell receptor beta chain was retrieved from a study of T cells in Graves' hyperthyroidism and ophthalmopathy. Study observations and caveats: Most thyroid clonotypes that were expanded above 0.001 also turned up in blood. Using 13 V-J features, a model discriminated ophthalmopathy from stable hyperthyroidism. Model output signaled ophthalmopathy a median about 6.3 months ahead of onset.

There are many counts of this clonotype. Antigen unknown. Pregnant or lactating patients were excluded, as were those with uncontrolled infection or other autoimmune disease. There were TCR beta CDR3 regions amplified from RNA transcripts. With the HTBI primer set, the TCR CDR3 went through a first round of RT-PCR. TCRdb re-called the multiplex PCR reads through MiXCR, storing one row per CDR3 protein. Of 450,000 to 700,000 distinct CDR3 sequences in the sample, about half are singletons; the top ten hold roughly 19%. Germline V lookup: CDR1 SGHRS, CDR2 YFSETQ. The CDR3 sequence is 17 residues long. The V and J ends lost 4 bases and 3 bases respectively, with 19 bases between them.

This clonotype was obtained from an adult woman with Graves' disease, either hyperthyroidism or ophthalmopathy (not recorded which). Sequenced sample: peripheral blood or thyroid tissue (not recorded which). This chain links TRBV5-1 with TRBJ2-2, with D possibly being TRBD2 (5 bases). The CDR3 region has the DNA TGCGCCAGCAGCACGTCCCCCACTAGTCTCGACACCGGGGAGCTGTTTTTT. This translates into CASSTSPTSLDTGELFF.